The entry below describes one T cell receptor beta chain. Its antigen remains unknown. The data were obtained in a study of vaccination and CD4 T cells after COVID-19. On the study more broadly: No peptide, an HIV-1 Nef pool, or a CEFX pool was what each control culture received.

Sample treatment: approximately 9-day PBMC culture with coronavirus spike peptide pools or control peptides (ViraFEST assay). With the Oncomine TCR Beta short-read assay, DNA from cultured CD4+ T cells was sequenced. TCRdb re-derived calls from the PCR reads in MiXCR, one entry per CDR3 protein. The table shows some 15,000 distinct CDR3 sequences, with just under 80% occurring only once. V lost 6 bases to trimming and J lost 5 bases, with 11 bases between them. CDR1 MNHEY and CDR2 SVGEGT come from the germline V gene. The CDR3 runs to 13 residues. The receptor comes from a human donor who received a COVID-19 vaccine. This specimen consisted of CD4+ T cells from blood, cultured in vitro, obtained after SARS-CoV-2 vaccination. The chain couples TRBV6-2 or TRBV6-3 to TRBJ1-5, with D perhaps TRBD1 (6 bases). CDR3 amino acids: CASRKAGDQPQHF. As DNA, the CDR3 is TGTGCCAGCAGAAAAGCAGGGGATCAGCCCCAGCATTTT.